Below are 10 T cell receptor beta chains sequenced from a single sample in a study of T-cell memory formation after mild COVID-19. TCRdb re-called the 5' RACE reads through MiXCR, storing one row per CDR3 protein. Altogether 200,000 to 250,000 distinct CDR3 sequences are present, 9.5% being singletons, with the ten largest covering 3.5% to 4%. The sample consisted of PBMCs or a T cell subset sorted from them (not recorded which). The origin of the receptors is a man aged 18 to 29 who had mild COVID-19 (a few samples of this study predate the infection). Cell type and time point are not known.

The chain employs TRBV28 and TRBJ1-2; tentatively, D is TRBD1 (5 bases). The length of the CDR3 is 13 residues. Between the trimmed V and J ends, which lost 7 bases and 8 bases, there was a span of 17 bases. Germline V CDR1 and CDR2: MDHEN, SYDVKM. The CDR3 bases are TGTGCCAGCAAAGTAGGGGCCTCTCGGGGCTACACCTTC. Translation gives CASKVGASRGYTF.

This clonotype turned up a few times. The gene calls are TRBV6-2 or TRBV6-3 and TRBJ2-3, with D tentatively TRBD2 (6 bases). V was cut by 6 bases and J by 6 bases, with 19 bases left in between. Germline lookup yields CDR1 MNHEY and CDR2 SVGEGT. CDR3 length: 15 residues. The CDR3 bases are TGTGCCAGCAGACGACACCTAGCGACCAGGGATACGCAGTATTTT. This sequence encodes CASRRHLATRDTQYF.

The chain couples TRBV7-2 to TRBJ2-2, with D maybe TRBD2 (6 bases). Germline loops: CDR1 SGHTA, CDR2 FQGNSA. Between the trimmed V and J ends, which lost 2 bases and 5 bases, there was a span of 12 bases. This CDR3 comprises 15 residues. The CDR3 loop reads CASSLWGRRTGELFF. CDR3 in DNA: TGTGCCAGCAGCTTATGGGGGAGGCGGACCGGGGAGCTGTTTTTT. The variable domain in full, completed from reference TRBV7-2 and TRBJ2-2, reads GAGVSQSPSNKVTEKGKDVELRCDPISGHTALYWYRQSLGQGLEFLIYFQGNSAPDKSGLPSDRFSAERTGGSVSTLTIQRTQQEDSAVYLCASSLWGRRTGELFFGEGSRLTVL.

This clonotype came up many times. The V call is TRBV11-2, the J call TRBJ2-3; possible D gene TRBD1, 6 bases. The V and J ends lost 1 base and 1 base respectively, with 12 bases between them. Germline V gene sequence: CDR1 SGHAT, CDR2 FQNNGV. The CDR3 sequence is 16 residues long. The chain's CDR3 is CASSLGRDTGTDTQYF. The CDR3 region has the DNA TGTGCCAGCAGCTTAGGCCGGGACACAGGCACAGATACGCAGTATTTT.

This clonotype has just a few counts. This CDR3 is CARMGTEGGIHQPQHF. The CDR3 DNA reads as TGTGCCCGCATGGGCACGGAGGGCGGGATTCATCAGCCCCAGCATTTT. The gene calls are TRBV4-2 and TRBJ1-5; D remains ambiguous. V was shortened by 11 bases and J by 5 bases, with 25 bases between the two germline ends. This CDR3 region has 16 residues. CDR1 LGHNA and CDR2 YNFKEQ come from the germline V gene.

A few counts support this clonotype. The rearrangement links TRBV7-2 to TRBJ2-7, with 15 bases aligning to TRBD2. Per the germline V gene, CDR1 is SGHTA and CDR2 is FQGNSA. The length of the CDR3 is 16 residues. The ends lost 5 bases at V and 7 bases at J; junction bases unmatched: 9. The CDR3 loop is CASSARTSGGAKEQYF. In DNA, the CDR3 is TGTGCCAGCAGCGCCCGGACTAGCGGGGGGGCCAAGGAGCAGTACTTC.

This clonotype was counted between two and nine times. J is TRBJ2-4 and V is TRBV12-3 or TRBV12-4, with D tentatively TRBD2 (6 bases). CDR3 size: 14 residues. The germline V and J ends were trimmed by 7 bases and 4 bases, with 14 bases remaining between them. CDR3 nucleotides: TGTGCCAGCAACCCTCGGGGGTCGAAAAACATTCAGTACTTC. It codes for CASNPRGSKNIQYF.

This clonotype occurred a few times. The genes are TRBV7-3 and TRBJ2-2; TRBD1 is a possible D gene (5 bases). V lost 5 bases and J lost 7, with 11 bases in between. This CDR3 has 13 amino acids. The germline gives CDR1 SGHTA, CDR2 FQGTGA. CDR3 sequence reads: CASSVQGFGELFF. CDR3 DNA sequence: TGTGCCAGCAGCGTGCAGGGTTTCGGGGAGCTGTTTTTT.

This clonotype occurred a few times. The chain has TRBV7-2 and TRBJ2-3; 9 nucleotides line up with TRBD1. In germline, CDR1 is SGHTA, CDR2 FQGNSA. This CDR3 is built from 14 residues. J gave up 4 bases and V 10 bases, and 9 bases lay outside the gene matches. The DNA for the CDR3 is TGTGCCACCCGAGAGGGACAGGGATCAGATACGCAGTATTTT. Translating gives CATREGQGSDTQYF.

This clonotype was counted only a few times. The chain couples TRBV12-3 or TRBV12-4 to TRBJ1-3; 10 nucleotides match TRBD1. The CDR3 spans 16 residues. After removal of 7 bases from V and 6 bases from J, the junction contained 12 bases not matched to a gene. The CDR3 DNA follows: TGTGCCAGCACCCGGTTGGGGACAGGGGTCGCAAACACCATATATTTT. Its translation: CASTRLGTGVANTIYF.